This T cell receptor (beta chain) was captured by sequencing in a study of CD8 T cells in ankylosing spondylitis. The study's findings and limits: Reactive arthritis synovial fluid and blood previously showed some of these motif variants. A motif of 7 to 9 highly homologous TCR beta variants was seen as apparently characteristic of ankylosing spondylitis blood. Clones linked to disease were reported to show significant enrichment in matched ankylosing spondylitis synovial fluid.

Making use of molecular barcodes, quantitative 5'-RACE generated TCR beta libraries. Via MiXCR, TCRdb re-called the 5' RACE reads, giving one row per CDR3 protein. This table has roughly 180,000 distinct CDR3 sequences, roughly 13% appearing once. Germline V gene lookup returns CDR1 LGHNA and CDR2 YSLEER. The CDR3 runs 15 residues. Trimming took 8 bases from V and 0 from J; bases not matched to a gene: 7. This clonotype has ten or more counts. No antigen is known for it. This TCR was recovered from a female donor with ankylosing spondylitis or in good health (not recorded which). Sequenced: blood, either unsorted or a sorted T cell fraction (not recorded which). The chain uses TRBV4-3 and TRBJ1-5, with 7 nucleotides matching TRBD1. CDR3 region: CASQQGRNSNQPQHF. The CDR3 DNA reads as TGCGCCAGCCAACAGGGGCGAAATAGCAATCAGCCCCAGCATTTT.